The 18 T cell receptor beta chains below were found in one sample sequenced in a study of blood T cell repertoires in COVID-19 (dated by TCRdb to the early 2020s). Library preparation was by the immunoSEQ multiplex PCR assay. The clones in this table, taken by TCRdb from immuneACCESS, are in-frame only. Not every clone is retained; where verified, under half of the shortfall comes from an unresolved V gene, and the cause of the rest is unknown. Present in this sample are about 260,000 clones, around 90% of which were seen just once. Together, the top ten hold 2.5% to 3.5% of the sample. Sequenced sample: PBMCs or T cells enriched from blood (not recorded which). These receptors came from a woman aged 40 to 55 who had been exposed to COVID-19.

V gene TRBV30 combines with J gene TRBJ1-1; tentative D call: TRBD1 (5 bases). The germline V gene encodes CDR1 GTSNPN and CDR2 SVGIG (reference sequence). This CDR3 region has 14 residues. V was pared by 3 bases and J by 1 base, with 12 bases between. The CDR3 sequence: CAWRTDGPNTEAFF. The CDR3 bases are TGTGCCTGGAGGACAGACGGGCCGAACACTGAAGCTTTCTTT.

In DNA, the CDR3 is TGTGCCAGCAGCGAAACAGCTAATTCACCCCTCCACTTT. Translating it yields CASSETANSPLHF. V and J are TRBV2 and TRBJ1-6; D call uncertain. Germline V CDR1 and CDR2: SNHLY, FYNNEI. CDR3 length: 13 amino acids. With 6 bases removed from V and 6 bases from J, the gap between germline ends came to 9 bases.

Points on this clone: Compared with germline, one end of the junction differs, possibly owing to a read error. This chain links TRBV5-1 with TRBJ2-1; a weak D match, TRBD2 (6 bases). The CDR3 extends over 13 amino acids. Germline-derived CDR1 and CDR2 are SGHRS and YFSETQ. The CDR3 reads CASSPGGYNEQFF. CDR3 coding DNA: TGTGCCAGCAGCCCCGGGGGCTACAATGAGCAGTTCTTC.

The V call is TRBV3-1 (or the pseudogene TRBV3-2), the J call TRBJ2-7; a possible D gene is TRBD2 (6 bases). V lost 6 bases and J lost 2, with 14 bases in between. The CDR3 extends over 14 amino acids. Germline assignment: CDR1 LGHDT and CDR2 YNNKEL (reference sequence). The CDR3 is CASSYGGSTYEQYF. The CDR3 DNA follows: TGTGCCAGCAGTTATGGGGGGTCGACCTACGAGCAGTACTTC.

The chain is built from TRBV4-3 and TRBJ2-7; perhaps TRBD2 as D (5 bases). In germline, CDR1 is LGHNA, CDR2 YSLEER. V lost 0 bases to trimming and J lost 3 bases, with 9 bases between them. This CDR3 spans 14 amino acids. CDR3 amino acids: CASSQDPGNYEQYF. Here the CDR3 DNA reads TGCGCCAGCAGCCAAGACCCCGGGAACTACGAGCAGTACTTC.

The chain employs TRBV14 and TRBJ1-6; 9 bases are shared with TRBD1. The CDR3 sequence is 15 residues long. The V segment lost 1 base and the J segment 9 bases; nucleotides outside the gene matches: 4. Germline V lookup: CDR1 SGHDN, CDR2 FVKESK. Written as DNA, the CDR3 is TGTGCCAGCAGCCAAGCGGGACAGGGTGGTTCACCCCTCCACTTT. Its translation: CASSQAGQGGSPLHF. The variable domain in full, with the rest retrieved from reference TRBV14 and TRBJ1-6, is EAGVTQFPSHSVIEKGQTVTLRCDPISGHDNLYWYRRVMGKEIKFLLHFVKESKQDESGMPNNRFLAERTGGTYSTLKVQPAELEDSGVYFCASSQAGQGGSPLHFGNGTRLTVT.

V gene TRBV3-1 (or the pseudogene TRBV3-2) combines with J gene TRBJ2-5, with 11 positions matching TRBD2. The J segment lost 1 base and the V segment lost 4 bases, leaving 20 bases of the junction unmatched. There are 21 residues in the CDR3. Per the germline V gene, CDR1 is LGHDT and CDR2 is YNNKEL (reference sequence). The CDR3 reads CASSPKRSVIAGGMPQETQYF. The CDR3 DNA follows: TGTGCCAGCAGCCCGAAAAGATCGGTGATAGCGGGAGGGATGCCCCAAGAGACCCAGTACTTC.

This clone appeared once. The J gene is TRBJ2-1, the V gene TRBV30; the match to TRBD2 covers 8 bases. The V segment lost 3 bases and the J segment 9 bases; nucleotides outside the gene matches: 10. This CDR3 comprises 14 residues. Germline-derived CDR1 and CDR2 are GTSNPN and SVGIG (reference sequence). Here the CDR3 reads CAWRRGVRSGEQFF. The CDR3 DNA reads TGTGCCTGGAGGCGGGGGGTCCGGAGTGGTGAGCAGTTCTTC.

This chain links TRBV7-6 with TRBJ2-5; TRBD2 agrees at 11 bases. The CDR3 has 17 amino acids. Germline trimming cut 5 bases from V and 2 bases from J; bases unmatched to any gene: 10. The germline V gene encodes CDR1 SGHVS and CDR2 FNYEAQ. CDR3 sequence (DNA): TGTGCCAGCAGCCCCCACTTGGGACTAGCGGATCAAGAGACCCAGTACTTC. Residues: CASSPHLGLADQETQYF.

This rearrangement joins TRBV18 to TRBJ1-1; 7 positions match TRBD1. J was trimmed by 1 base and V by 5 bases; bases with no gene match: 4. Germline V gene lookup returns CDR1 KGHSH and CDR2 LQKENI. The length of the CDR3 is 14 residues. The CDR3 DNA reads as TGTGCCAGCTCATCCGACAGGGCGAACACTGAAGCTTTCTTT. It codes for CASSSDRANTEAFF.

Concerning this clone itself: Germline and junction disagree at one end, which may indicate a read error. The genes are TRBV5-1 and TRBJ1-3; TRBD1 aligns across 7 bases. The CDR3 length is 16 residues. The germline CDR1 and CDR2 sequences are SGHRS and YFSETQ. The CDR3, as DNA: TGTGCCAGCAGCTCGATCACCGGGACAGAAGGAAACACCATATATTTT. It is translated as CASSSITGTEGNTIYF.

This chain joins TRBV28 and TRBJ1-6; TRBD1 matches 7 bases. Germline V CDR1 and CDR2: MDHEN, SYDVKM. V gave up 6 bases and J gave up 10 bases; unmatched junction bases: 12. This CDR3 contains 15 residues. Here the CDR3 reads CASREQGLMGSPLHF. In DNA form, the CDR3 reads TGTGCCAGCAGAGAACAGGGGTTAATGGGCTCACCCCTCCACTTT.

This CDR3 reads CASSPYEVRLRANQPQHF. Written as DNA, the CDR3 is TGTGCCAGCTCACCATATGAAGTTAGGTTGAGGGCCAATCAGCCCCAGCATTTT. The rearrangement links TRBV18 to TRBJ1-5; unclear D gene. V was trimmed by 2 bases and J by 3 bases, leaving 20 bases between them. This CDR3 spans 18 amino acids. Germline V gives CDR1 KGHSH, CDR2 LQKENI. The full variable domain, rest sourced from reference TRBV18 and TRBJ1-5, is NAGVMQNPRHLVRRRGQEARLRCSPMKGHSHVYWYRQLPEEGLKFMVYLQKENIIDESGMPKERFSAEFPKEGPSILRIQQVVRGDSAAYFCASSPYEVRLRANQPQHFGDGTRLSIL.

This clone was counted only a few times. This chain links TRBV3-1 (or the pseudogene TRBV3-2) with TRBJ1-6; TRBD1 matches at 9 bases. The ends lost 7 bases at V and 10 bases at J; junction bases unmatched: 20. This CDR3 is built from 18 residues. The germline CDR1 and CDR2 sequences are LGHDT and YNNKEL (reference sequence). CDR3 coding DNA: TGTGCCAGCATCCCCAAACCACAGGGGGCGCATGAAGGGTCACCCCTCCACTTT. Encoded protein: CASIPKPQGAHEGSPLHF.

This sequence joins TRBV18 and TRBJ2-7; the D is unclear. V was cut by 0 bases and J by 5 bases, with 11 bases left in between. CDR3 length equals 14 residues. Germline CDR1 and CDR2: KGHSH and LQKENI. This chain's CDR3 is CASSPPTKPHEQYV. The DNA for the CDR3 is TGTGCCAGCTCACCACCTACGAAGCCCCACGAGCAGTACGTC.

This clone was counted only a few times. J is TRBJ2-7 and V is TRBV6-5, with D maybe TRBD2 (5 bases). The V end was cut by 0 bases, the J end by 7 bases, with 13 bases between. Germline assignment: CDR1 MNHEY and CDR2 SVGAGI. The CDR3 is made up of 14 amino acids. In DNA, the CDR3 is TGTGCCAGCAGTTACTCGTCCCCACTAGGGGAGCAGTACTTC. Translated: CASSYSSPLGEQYF.

The V call is TRBV29-1, the J call TRBJ1-1, with TRBD1 matching over 10 bases. Germline V gene sequence: CDR1 SQVTM, CDR2 ANQGSEA. V was clipped by 4 bases and J by 1 base; unmatched bases: 6. The CDR3 covers 15 residues. As DNA, the CDR3 is TGCAGCGTTGGACAGGGGGCGGCTCAGAACACTGAAGCTTTCTTT. This encodes CSVGQGAAQNTEAFF. The full variable domain, rest sourced from reference TRBV29-1 and TRBJ1-1, is SAVISQKPSRDICQRGTSLTIQCQVDSQVTMMFWYRQQPGQSLTLIATANQGSEATYESGFVIDKFPISRPNLTFSTLTVSNMSPEDSSIYLCSVGQGAAQNTEAFFGQGTRLTVV.

The genes are TRBV1 and TRBJ2-7; the table calls TRBD2, which could not be checked here. TRBV1 is a known pseudogene. The CDR3 extends over 17 amino acids. CDR3 coding DNA: TGCACCAGCAGCCAAGCGGACCTTGAGCGGGGGGCCTACGAGCAGTACTTC. As protein: CTSSQADLERGAYEQYF.